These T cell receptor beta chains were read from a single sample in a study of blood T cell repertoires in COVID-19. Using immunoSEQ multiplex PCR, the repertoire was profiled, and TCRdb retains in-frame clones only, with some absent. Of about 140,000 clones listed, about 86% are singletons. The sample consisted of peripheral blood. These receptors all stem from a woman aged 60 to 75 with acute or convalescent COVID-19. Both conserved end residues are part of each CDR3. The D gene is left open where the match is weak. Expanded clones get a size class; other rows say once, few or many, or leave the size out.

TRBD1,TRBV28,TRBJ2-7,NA,TGTGCCAGCAGTTTATGGGCAGGGGGCAGCGAGCAGTACTTC,CASSLWAGGSEQYF
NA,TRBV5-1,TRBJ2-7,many,TGCGCCAGCAGCTTGGAGCTCGGCTACGAGCAGTACTTC,CASSLELGYEQYF
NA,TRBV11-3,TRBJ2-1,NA,TGTGCCAGCAGCTTAGTCCTAGCGAGATACAATGAGCAGTTCTTC,CASSLVLARYNEQFF
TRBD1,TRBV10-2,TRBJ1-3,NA,TGCGCCAGCAGTCGTCCCGGGACAGCCTCTGGAAACACCATATATTTT,CASSRPGTASGNTIYF
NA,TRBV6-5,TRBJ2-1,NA,TGTGCCAGCAGTTACGCCCCCTTGAGCTCCTACAATGAGCAGTTCTTC,CASSYAPLSSYNEQFF
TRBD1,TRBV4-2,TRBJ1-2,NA,TGTGCCAGCAGCCAAGGGGGGACAGGGGATGGTGGCTACACCTTC,CASSQGGTGDGGYTF
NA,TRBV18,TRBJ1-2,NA,TGTGCCAGCTCACCGAGCGGCGTACTAGCTAGAGGCTACACCTTC,CASSPSGVLARGYTF
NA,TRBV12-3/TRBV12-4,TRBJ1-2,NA,TGTGCCAGCAGGGTTTCATCGCGGGGCTACACCTTC,CASRVSSRGYTF
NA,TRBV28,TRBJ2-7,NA,TGTGCCAGCAGTTCCACCCAGGGTTACGAGCAGTACTTC,CASSSTQGYEQYF
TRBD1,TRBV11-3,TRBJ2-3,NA,TGTGCCAGCAGCTCGCCGGGACAGTTTGTCGATACGCAGTATTTT,CASSSPGQFVDTQYF
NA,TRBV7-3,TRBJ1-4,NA,TGTGCCAGCAGCTTAGCATTGGACAGTTCTAATGAAAAACTGTTTTTT,CASSLALDSSNEKLFF
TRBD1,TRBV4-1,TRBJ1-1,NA,TGCGCCAGCAGCCAAGCCCCGACAGGGAGCCCTGAAGCTTTCTTT,CASSQAPTGSPEAFF
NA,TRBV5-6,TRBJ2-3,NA,TGTGCCAGCAGCTTCGGGTGGGGAGCGGAGGATACGCAGTATTTT,CASSFGWGAEDTQYF
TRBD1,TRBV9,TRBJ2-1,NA,TGTGCCAGCAGCCAAGGAGGGACAGGGGGCAATGAGCAGTTCTTC,CASSQGGTGGNEQFF
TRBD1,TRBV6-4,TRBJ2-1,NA,TGTGCCAGCAGTGATGTCTTAAGGTCGGACAGGCACAATGAGCAGTTCTTC,CASSDVLRSDRHNEQFF
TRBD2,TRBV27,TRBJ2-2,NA,TGTGCCAGCAGTTTTCTAGCGGGGGCGGGGACCGGGGAGCTGTTTTTT,CASSFLAGAGTGELFF
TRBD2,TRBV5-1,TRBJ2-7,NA,TGCGCCAGCAGCCGGGGAGGGGTAGGGGAATACGAGCAGTACTTC,CASSRGGVGEYEQYF
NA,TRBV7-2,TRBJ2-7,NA,TGTGCCAGCAGCACCAGGACAGTCTCCTACGAGCAGTACTTC,CASSTRTVSYEQYF
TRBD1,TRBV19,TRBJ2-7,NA,TGTGCCAGTAGTATAGTAGGGGGCAACTACGAGCAGTACTTC,CASSIVGGNYEQYF
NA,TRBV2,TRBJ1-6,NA,TGTGCCAGCAACCTAGCGCGGAGCTCCTATAATTCACCCCTCCACTTT,CASNLARSSYNSPLHF
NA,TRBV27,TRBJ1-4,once,TGTGCCAGCAGTTCCTGGACTCAGGCCACGCGGGGGGAAAAACTGTTTTTT,CASSSWTQATRGEKLFF
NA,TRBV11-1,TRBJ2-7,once,TGTGCCAGCAGTCTTAGCGGCCGTCACGAGCAGTACTTC,CASSLSGRHEQYF